Following are 4 T cell receptor beta chains from one sample sequenced in a study of blood T cell repertoires in COVID-19. Some clones are missing from TCRdb's copy, which holds only in-frame ones; the method was immunoSEQ multiplex PCR. The sample has nearly 200,000 clones, roughly 80% seen once. The sequencing input was PBMCs or T cells enriched from blood (not recorded which). The receptors derive from a man in his forties who had recovered from COVID-19.

This sequence joins TRBV12-3 or TRBV12-4 and TRBJ1-1; 7 positions match TRBD1. The CDR3 covers 13 residues. After removal of 2 bases from V and 5 bases from J, the junction contained 2 bases not matched to a gene. Here the CDR3 DNA reads TGTGCCAGCAGTTTATCGACAGGGACTGAAGCTTTCTTT. Amino acids: CASSLSTGTEAFF.

This chain uses TRBV4-1 with TRBJ1-2, with TRBD1 identical over 8 bases. Germline lookup yields CDR1 MGHRA and CDR2 YSYEKL. With 6 bases clipped from V and 4 bases from J, the junction kept 4 bases outside the gene matches. The CDR3 consists of 13 residues. Here the CDR3 DNA reads TGCGCCAGCAGTCCAACAGGGGGCTATGGCTACACCTTC. It codes for CASSPTGGYGYTF.

The chain combines TRBV7-9 with TRBJ2-5; a weak D match, TRBD2 (6 bases). CDR3 size: 16 residues. V was cut by 4 bases and J by 1 base, with 16 bases left in between. Germline V gene data show CDR1 as SEHNR and CDR2 as FQNEAQ (reference sequence). The chain's CDR3 is CASSSGVGGSQETQYF. The CDR3, as DNA: TGTGCCAGCAGCTCCGGAGTCGGGGGTTCCCAAGAGACCCAGTACTTC.

The chain has TRBV7-8 and TRBJ1-1; no clear D. Trimming pared 4 bases from V and 6 bases from J, leaving 15 bases between. This CDR3 contains 14 residues. Germline V gene data show CDR1 as SGHVS and CDR2 as FQNEAQ. The chain's CDR3 is CASSSRSREAEAFF. CDR3 DNA sequence: TGTGCCAGCAGCTCTAGAAGTCGTGAGGCTGAAGCTTTCTTT. Full variable domain (outside the CDR3, taken from reference TRBV7-8 and TRBJ1-1): GAGVSQSPRYKVAKRGQDVALRCDPISGHVSLFWYQQALGQGPEFLTYFQNEAQLDKSGLPSDRFFAERPEGSVSTLKIQRTQQEDSAVYLCASSSRSREAEAFFGQGTRLTVV.